The source of this T cell receptor (beta chain) is a study of blood T cell repertoires in COVID-19. This clone was seen once. One end of the junction fails to match germline, which may point to a read error. The CDR3 is made up of 16 amino acids. The V gene's germline CDR1 is SGHRS and CDR2 YFSETQ. Sequencing used immunoSEQ multiplex PCR; TCRdb keeps in-frame clones, though not all of them. The sample records around 260,000 clones, around 80% being singletons. The chain is built from TRBV5-1 and TRBJ2-3; TRBD1 matches at 7 bases. The source of this sequence is a man between 25 and 39 years old with acute COVID-19. The sample taken for sequencing was PBMCs or T cells enriched from blood (not recorded which). CDR3 sequence: CASSLAGGALTDTQYF. The CDR3 nucleotides are TGTGCCAGCAGCTTGGCAGGGGGAGCTCTCACAGATACGCAGTATTTT.